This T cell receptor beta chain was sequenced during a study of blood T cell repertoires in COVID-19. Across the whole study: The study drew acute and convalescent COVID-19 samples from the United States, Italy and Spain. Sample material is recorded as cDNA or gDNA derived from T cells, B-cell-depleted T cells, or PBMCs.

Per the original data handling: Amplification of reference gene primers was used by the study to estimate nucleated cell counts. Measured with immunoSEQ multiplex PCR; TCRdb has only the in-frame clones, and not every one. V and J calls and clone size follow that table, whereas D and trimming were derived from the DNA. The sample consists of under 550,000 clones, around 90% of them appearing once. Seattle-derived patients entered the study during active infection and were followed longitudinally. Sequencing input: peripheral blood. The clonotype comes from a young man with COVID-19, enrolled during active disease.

The CDR3 DNA sequence: TGTGCCAGCAGCTTACGGAGCGCCCTCTACAATGAGCAGTTCTTC. The encoded protein is CASSLRSALYNEQFF. The genes are TRBV7-9 and TRBJ2-1; no definite D call. There are 15 residues in the CDR3. Looked up from germline, CDR1 is SEHNR and CDR2 is FQNEAQ (reference sequence). Deletions cut 2 bases from V and 3 bases from J, with 11 bases between.